The T cell receptor (beta chain) under discussion was sequenced for a study of Graves' ophthalmopathy and Graves' hyperthyroidism. The study's findings and limits: The model's ophthalmopathy progression predictions had 55% to 71% sensitivity and 72% to 75% specificity.

Beta-chain TCR CDR3 regions were amplified from RNA transcripts. Following a first-round RT-PCR that used HTBI primers, a second-round multiplex PCR was carried out. One entry per CDR3 protein results from TCRdb running MiXCR on the multiplex PCR reads. The repertoire holds some 170,000 distinct CDR3 sequences, with roughly two fifths as singletons. Ophthalmopathy was moderately-to-severely active, CAS at least 3, NOSPECS at least 4, lasting under 3 months. From fresh peripheral blood, 8 to 10 ml in volume, the PBMCs were obtained. The CDR3 totals 12 residues. This clonotype has a handful of counts. What it binds is unknown.

The clonotype comes from a man aged 25-40 years with Graves' ophthalmopathy. The chain joins TRBV12-3 or TRBV12-4 to TRBJ1-1; D is uncertain. The sequenced sample was peripheral blood. This CDR3 is CAVGEPNTEAFF. CDR3 coding DNA: TGTGCGGTCGGGGAGCCCAACACTGAAGCTTTCTTT.